The source of this T cell receptor (beta chain) is a study of CD8 T cells in Susac syndrome. Reverse transcription of 0.5 to 1 ug RNA used random hexamers. Using its own MiXCR run on the immunoSEQ multiplex PCR reads, TCRdb lists one record per CDR3 protein. The sample contains 150,000 to 200,000 distinct CDR3 sequences, roughly 94% of which appear only once. This CDR3 spans 13 amino acids. The V gene lost 3 bases and the J gene lost 6 bases, with 8 bases spanning the gap. Looked up from germline, CDR1 is MNHNY and CDR2 is SVGAGI (reference sequence). The chain couples TRBV6-6 to TRBJ1-4; D remains ambiguous. The sample was CD4+ T cells from PBMCs. The sequence was collected from a human donor in good health. CDR3 sequence reads: CASSYRLDEKLFF. The CDR3, as DNA: TGTGCCAGCAGTTATCGTCTAGATGAAAAACTGTTTTTT.